Sequencing of this T cell receptor beta chain was carried out in a study of T cell repertoires in cytomegalovirus infection. Study summary: Researchers turned to recently identified HLA-C-restricted CMV epitopes as well as well-studied HLA-B-restricted ones. The study, taken as a whole, reports: Cumulative public TCR beta family frequency identified CMV carriers with the relevant HLA. The ex vivo response was dominated by HLA-C-restricted CMV-specific TCR beta clonotypes.

V was cut by 4 bases and J by 2 bases, with 4 bases left in between. The CDR3 totals 12 residues. Germline V gene data show CDR1 as SGHVS and CDR2 as FNYEAQ. This clonotype was picked up many times. Its antigen is unidentified. Each CDR3 protein gets one entry after TCRdb re-called the reads with MiXCR. In the table there are some 310,000 distinct CDR3 sequences, around 25% of which are singletons. The sequence was obtained from a human donor in good health (CMV status not recorded). Some clones in this sample may be carry-over from other donors' samples. This rearrangement joins TRBV7-6 to TRBJ2-3; D is undetermined. The sample was cultured PBMCs, taken from culture after CMV antigen stimulation. CDR3 protein: CASSSFTDTQYF. The DNA of the CDR3 is TGTGCCAGCAGCTCCTTCACAGATACGCAGTATTTT.